One sample yielded the 27 T cell receptor beta chains listed below, sequenced in a study of CD8+ T cells in alopecia areata. Extracted from the samples, RNA was reverse transcribed into cDNA to serve as the sequencing template. The method was immunoSEQ multiplex PCR; TCRdb's version includes in-frame clones alone and lacks a portion of them. The repertoire holds 200,000 to 250,000 clones, with around three fifths as singletons. This material consisted of CD4+ T cells sorted from blood, taken at week 0. The source of these receptors is a human donor with alopecia areata.

The V gene is TRBV7-3, the J gene TRBJ2-3; D not resolved. The germline V gene has CDR1 SGHTA and CDR2 FQGTGA. V was cut by 5 bases and J by 2 bases, with 8 bases left in between. This CDR3 spans 13 amino acids. The CDR3 bases are TGTGCCAGCAGCCGACCGTACACAGATACGCAGTATTTT. Protein: CASSRPYTDTQYF. The whole variable domain, filled in from reference TRBV7-3 and TRBJ2-3, reads GAGVSQTPSNKVTEKGKYVELRCDPISGHTALYWYRQSLGQGPEFLIYFQGTGAADDSGLPNDRFFAVRPEGSVSTLKIQRTERGDSAVYLCASSRPYTDTQYFGPGTRLTVL.

This clone was recorded a few times. This rearrangement joins TRBV2 to TRBJ1-5; unclear D gene. The V end was cut by 8 bases, the J end by 2 bases, with 7 bases between. The CDR3 runs 12 residues. The germline gives CDR1 SNHLY, CDR2 FYNNEI. The CDR3 sequence is CASWTGNQPQHF. CDR3 sequence (DNA): TGTGCCAGCTGGACGGGCAATCAGCCCCAGCATTTT.

A few counts support this clone. J is TRBJ1-3 and V is TRBV19; the D gene is possibly TRBD1 (6 bases). V lost 5 bases and J lost 0, with 14 bases in between. CDR1 LNHDA and CDR2 SQIVND come from the germline V gene (reference sequence). The CDR3 sequence is 16 residues long. For the CDR3, the DNA is TGTGCCAGTAGTCCAAAGACAGGATCCTCTGGAAACACCATATATTTT. Amino acid sequence: CASSPKTGSSGNTIYF.

The V call is TRBV11-2, the J call TRBJ2-7; no firm D call. The CDR3 has 12 amino acids. The germline CDR1 and CDR2 sequences are SGHAT and FQNNGV. CDR3 in amino acids: CAGGRSTYEQYF. The CDR3 bases are TGTGCTGGCGGCAGGAGCACCTACGAGCAGTACTTC.

The chain has TRBV29-1 and TRBJ2-7, with a weak D call TRBD1 (5 bases). Germline V gene lookup returns CDR1 SQVTM and CDR2 ANQGSEA. Trimming shortened V by 8 bases and J by 3 bases, and 17 bases separated the two germline ends. The CDR3 spans 13 residues. The CDR3 protein is CSFKGAAFYEQYF. The DNA of the CDR3 is TGCAGCTTCAAAGGGGCAGCCTTCTACGAGCAGTACTTC.

This clone was seen a handful of times. The J gene is TRBJ1-3, the V gene TRBV29-1; no reliable D call. Germline loops: CDR1 SQVTM, CDR2 ANQGSEA. Trimming stripped 4 bases from V and 2 bases from J, with 12 bases between. This CDR3 is built from 14 residues. The CDR3 is CSVVLQAAGNTIYF. The CDR3 coding sequence is TGCAGCGTTGTTCTCCAGGCCGCTGGAAACACCATATATTTT.

The sample holds a few counts of this clone. The V gene is TRBV27, the J gene TRBJ1-1; a possible D gene is TRBD1 (6 bases). Germline V gene data show CDR1 as MNHEY and CDR2 as SMNVEV (reference sequence). Trimming took 2 bases from V and 5 from J, leaving 12 bases between them. The CDR3 length is 14 residues. CDR3 sequence reads: CASSLGNRATEAFF. CDR3 bases: TGTGCCAGCAGTTTAGGGAACAGGGCTACTGAAGCTTTCTTT.

This clone was seen a few times. V gene TRBV13 combines with J gene TRBJ1-2, with a weak D call TRBD1 (6 bases). CDR3 size: 17 residues. In germline, CDR1 is PRHDT, CDR2 FYEKMQ (reference sequence). The V end lost 4 bases, the J end lost 6 bases, and 24 bases lay between the germline ends. CDR3: CASSYHSSTGRLDGYTF. The CDR3 nucleotides are TGTGCCAGCAGCTATCACTCAAGTACAGGGAGGTTAGATGGCTACACCTTC.

This chain connects TRBV13 to TRBJ2-2, with D unclear. The CDR3 sequence is 16 residues long. Germline values: CDR1 PRHDT, CDR2 FYEKMQ (reference sequence). V was pared by 10 bases and J by 7 bases, with 25 bases between. The CDR3 is CATQSDAFIEGGELFF. In nucleotides, the CDR3 is TGTGCCACTCAATCGGATGCCTTTATCGAAGGCGGGGAGCTGTTTTTT.

The V gene is TRBV5-6, the J gene TRBJ2-3; TRBD1 might be the D (5 bases). The V gene lost 0 bases and the J gene lost 0 bases, with 8 bases spanning the gap. In germline, CDR1 is SGHDT, CDR2 YYEEEE. CDR3 size: 15 residues. In DNA, the CDR3 is TGTGCCAGCAGCTTGGTGACAGTGAGCACAGATACGCAGTATTTT. Its translation: CASSLVTVSTDTQYF.

This chain connects TRBV6-1 to TRBJ1-2; the D gene is possibly TRBD1 (5 bases). Per germline, CDR1 MNHNS and CDR2 SASEGT. The germline V and J ends were trimmed by 6 bases and 3 bases, with 17 bases remaining between them. This CDR3 comprises 15 residues. The CDR3 coding sequence is TGTGCCAGCAGGCCAGGGTTAACGATAGACTATGGCTACACCTTC. Amino acid sequence: CASRPGLTIDYGYTF.

The CDR3 coding sequence is TGTGCCTGTAGGACTAGCGGCTTCTACAATGAGCAGTTCTTC. This codes for CACRTSGFYNEQFF. V gene TRBV30 combines with J gene TRBJ2-1, with TRBD2 identical over 10 bases. The CDR3 loop spans 14 amino acids. J gave up 3 bases and V 6 bases, and 5 bases lay outside the gene matches. CDR1 and CDR2 (germline): GTSNPN, SVGIG (reference sequence).

This clone was seen once. This chain uses TRBV5-6 with TRBJ1-2; 8 bases match TRBD1. The CDR3 covers 16 residues. Germline V gene lookup returns CDR1 SGHDT and CDR2 YYEEEE. V lost 4 bases to trimming and J lost 6 bases; unmatched junction nucleotides: 14. This chain's CDR3 is CASSPSRQGRRDGYTF. The CDR3 DNA reads TGTGCCAGCAGCCCGAGTCGACAGGGGCGACGGGATGGCTACACCTTC.

The rearrangement joins TRBV25-1 to TRBJ1-4, with D unresolved. Per germline, CDR1 MGHDK and CDR2 SYGVNS. The CDR3 spans 13 residues. V gave up 8 bases and J gave up 4 bases, with 11 bases separating them. CDR3 protein: CASREALNEKLFF. The CDR3 DNA is TGTGCCAGCCGGGAGGCACTTAATGAAAAACTGTTTTTT.

DNA for the CDR3: TGTGCCAGCAGTTCAACCATAACGACACCGAACACTGAAGCTTTCTTT. This translates into CASSSTITTPNTEAFF. The J gene is TRBJ1-1, the V gene TRBV6-5; D ambiguous. The CDR3 has 16 residues. The germline V and J ends were trimmed by 4 bases and 1 base, with 16 bases remaining between them. CDR1 is MNHEY and CDR2 is SVGAGI in the germline V gene.

This sequence joins TRBV30 and TRBJ2-3; 9 bases map to TRBD1. The CDR3 is 16 amino acids. Germline CDR1 GTSNPN, CDR2 SVGIG (reference sequence). V lost 0 bases to trimming and J lost 4 bases; unmatched junction nucleotides: 8. In nucleotides, the CDR3 is TGTGCCTGGAGTGTCGAGGACAGGGGATGGGCAGATACGCAGTATTTT. It translates to CAWSVEDRGWADTQYF.

This clone was recorded only once. The V call is TRBV11-2, the J call TRBJ2-1; D is unresolved. Germline CDR1 is SGHAT and CDR2 is FQNNGV. The CDR3 totals 17 residues. The V end lost 5 bases, the J end lost 3 bases, and 20 bases lay between the germline ends. The CDR3 nucleotides are TGTGCCAGCAGCCCCCGGTCGCAGCGTACCATCTACAATGAGCAGTTCTTC. Protein product: CASSPRSQRTIYNEQFF.

This clone has just a few counts. Other DNA variants within this sample encode the same CDR3. The rearrangement uses TRBV6-4 and TRBJ2-3; a weak D match, TRBD2 (6 bases). Trimming took 0 bases from V and 4 from J, leaving 11 bases between them. The CDR3 consists of 15 residues. Per germline, CDR1 MRHNA and CDR2 SNTAGT. CDR3 nucleotides: TGTGCCAGCAGTGACTCAGGGAGGATGGCAGATACGCAGTATTTT. This gives the protein CASSDSGRMADTQYF.

On this clone itself: The same CDR3 also results from other DNA sequences found in this sample. This chain links TRBV30 with TRBJ1-1; unclear D gene. The germline CDR1 and CDR2 sequences are GTSNPN and SVGIG (reference sequence). The CDR3 is 12 amino acids. V was shortened by 4 bases and J by 1 base, with 7 bases between the two germline ends. The CDR3 sequence: CAWTRGNTEAFF. DNA of the CDR3: TGTGCCTGGACACGGGGGAACACTGAAGCTTTCTTT.

This sequence joins TRBV29-1 and TRBJ2-3; 9 positions agree with TRBD2. V was pared by 4 bases and J by 4 bases, with 12 bases of the junction left unmatched. Germline V gene sequence: CDR1 SQVTM, CDR2 ANQGSEA. CDR3 length: 16 residues. The DNA for the CDR3 is TGCAGCGTTGGAGCCGTCGGGACTAGCAGAGCAGATACGCAGTATTTT. Its translation: CSVGAVGTSRADTQYF.

CDR3 region: CASSPRDTYEKLFF. The DNA for the CDR3 is TGTGCCAGCAGCCCCCGGGACACGTATGAAAAACTGTTTTTT. V is TRBV9 and J is TRBJ1-4; TRBD1 is a possible D gene (6 bases). CDR1 and CDR2 (germline): SGDLS, YYNGEE. The CDR3 is 14 residues long. Trimming took off 4 bases at V and 6 bases at J, with 13 bases between the two ends.

Regarding this clone: Other DNA sequences in this sample translate to the same CDR3. V gene TRBV29-1 combines with J gene TRBJ2-4, with 7 bases matching TRBD2. In germline, CDR1 is SQVTM, CDR2 ANQGSEA. The V gene end was trimmed by 6 bases and the J gene end by 0 bases; junction bases not matched to a gene: 2. The CDR3 runs 13 residues. Here the CDR3 DNA reads TGCAGCGTAGCGGGACTAGCCAAAAACATTCAGTACTTC. Its protein product is CSVAGLAKNIQYF. The full variable domain, in which reference TRBV29-1 and TRBJ2-4 provide the parts outside the CDR3, is SAVISQKPSRDICQRGTSLTIQCQVDSQVTMMFWYRQQPGQSLTLIATANQGSEATYESGFVIDKFPISRPNLTFSTLTVSNMSPEDSSIYLCSVAGLAKNIQYFGAGTRLSVL.

This clone has just a few counts. The chain links TRBV6-5 to TRBJ1-1, with 10 bases matching TRBD1. CDR3 length: 13 residues. Germline CDR1 is MNHEY and CDR2 is SVGAGI. V lost 6 bases and J lost 6; bases outside the gene matches: 4. The CDR3 DNA is TGTGCCAGCAGAGTAGACAGGGGGCCTGAAGCTTTCTTT. Its protein is CASRVDRGPEAFF.

This clone was seen only a few times. The chain is built from TRBV5-1 and TRBJ2-7; the match to TRBD1 covers 9 bases. Trimming at V came to 3 bases and at J to 5 bases, leaving 6 bases not matched to a gene. The germline gives CDR1 SGHRS, CDR2 YFSETQ. This CDR3 spans 14 amino acids. CDR3 residues: CASSSGQGYHEQYF. The CDR3 DNA reads as TGCGCCAGCAGCTCGGGACAGGGTTACCACGAGCAGTACTTC.

The CDR3 region has the DNA TGTGCCAGCAAGACGTCAACCTACGAGCAGTACTTC. Translating it yields CASKTSTYEQYF. This chain links TRBV2 with TRBJ2-7, with D unresolved. Trimming shortened V by 7 bases and J by 2 bases, and 9 bases separated the two germline ends. The CDR3 runs 12 residues. Germline V CDR1 and CDR2: SNHLY, FYNNEI.

This clone was seen a few times. This rearrangement joins TRBV6-6 to TRBJ1-4; D gene unclear. The CDR3 consists of 16 residues. The V end was cut by 8 bases, the J end by 6 bases, with 22 bases between. The V gene's germline CDR1 is MNHNY and CDR2 SVGAGI (reference sequence). The CDR3 is CASCLRLGTKHEKLFF. The CDR3 DNA reads as TGTGCCAGCTGTCTCCGGTTGGGCACTAAACATGAAAAACTGTTTTTT.

CDR3 sequence: CASSLGKIAKDTEAFF. For the CDR3, the DNA is TGTGCCAGCAGCTTAGGTAAAATCGCTAAGGACACTGAAGCTTTCTTT. V gene TRBV7-9 combines with J gene TRBJ1-1; no definite D call. This CDR3 spans 16 amino acids. Germline CDR1 and CDR2: SEHNR and FQNEAQ (reference sequence). V lost 1 base, J lost 3 bases, and 15 bases lay in between.